This TCR beta chain is from a study of blood T cell repertoires in COVID-19 (dated by TCRdb to about 2020). Background on the whole study: The collaborator samples originated in the United States, Italy and Spain and spanned the acute and convalescent phases of COVID-19. The samples were drawn from two sources: the first 160 participants of the ongoing ImmuneRACE study, and fewer than 1,500 subjects contributed by 6 global collaborators. The repertoires were released in a freely available public database intended as a resource for research on the immune response to SARS-CoV-2. Sample metadata almost always included a de-identified subject ID, COVID-19 status, age in years and sex. Where available, HLA class I and class II types were obtained from metadata supplied by the sample provider rather than from assay-based typing. Subjects who had been exposed to COVID-19, were actively infected with it, or had recovered from it provided the deeply sampled blood TCRbeta repertoires that made up the dataset. The material from the prospective study consisted of cDNA or gDNA derived from T cells, B-cell-depleted T cells, or PBMCs. General findings and caveats noted by the study authors: The quantity of clinical and demographic metadata differed by source and by participant and was supplied without curation.

The immunoSEQ Assay, a bias-controlled multiplex PCR, was used to amplify TCRbeta CDR3 regions from genomic DNA. Turning to the authors' computational methods: Nucleated cell counts per sample were estimated from amplification of reference gene primers within the assay. To quantify the absolute abundance of each unique TCRbeta CDR3 rearrangement, sequence reads were collapsed and filtered. For each sample, productive Simpson clonality was calculated as the square root of Simpson's diversity index across productive rearrangements. Imported from immuneACCESS, the table was reduced by TCRdb to in-frame sequences with V and J called. These copies leave out some clones; in studies compared against another copy, an unresolved V gene accounts for under half, and the cause of the remainder is not known. That table furnishes V, J and clone size, whereas the DNA furnished D and trimming. The sample includes 150,000 to 200,000 clones, with around nine tenths observed a single time. The top ten hold about 6.7% of the sample.

Reading the germline V gene gives CDR1 MDHEN and CDR2 SYDVKM. Trimming costs V 6 bases and J 6 bases, and their ends lie 24 bases apart. CDR3 length: 16 amino acids, cysteine to phenylalanine. The sequence is cut down to CDR3 DNA, 48 bases in frame from base 1. About this clone: Its antigen is currently not known. Base qualities are not provided; no much larger clone lies one nucleotide away.

The collaborating institutions used their own protocols to collect whole blood in K2EDTA tubes. For TCRbeta analysis, collaborators shipped samples in one of three forms: frozen whole blood, isolated PBMCs, or DNA extracted from either of those sample types. This sequence originates from a man aged 40-49 years with acute or convalescent COVID-19. The chain joins TRBV28 to TRBJ2-7; the D gene is perhaps TRBD1, on 5 matching bases. The sequenced sample consisted of peripheral blood. The sequenced DNA is TGTGCCAGCAGCTCTTCCTTGGGGCAGGGTCTTCGCGAGCAGTACTTC. It encodes CASSSSLGQGLREQYF.